This TCR beta chain was identified during a study of T-cell reconstitution after alpha-beta-depleted transplantation in children. This clonotype was counted between two and nine times. For TCRbeta, the library was prepared with unique molecular identifiers. TCRdb passed the PCR reads through MiXCR, listing each CDR3 protein once. The data contain roughly 570,000 distinct CDR3 sequences, more than 20% of them singletons. The CDR3 extends over 13 amino acids. The ends were cut back, 0 bases at V and 5 bases at J, with 7 bases in the middle. CDR1 is LGHDT, CDR2 YNNKEL, per germline (reference sequence). This TCR was recovered from a boy less than two years old with Wiskott-Aldrich syndrome, due to receive a stem cell transplant. This specimen was PBMCs, taken before TCRalphabeta/CD19-depleted stem cell transplant. The V and J genes are TRBV3-1 and TRBJ1-2; D is ambiguous. The CDR3 region has the DNA TGTGCCAGCAGCCAAGATCCCGCATATGGCTACACCTTC. This sequence encodes CASSQDPAYGYTF.